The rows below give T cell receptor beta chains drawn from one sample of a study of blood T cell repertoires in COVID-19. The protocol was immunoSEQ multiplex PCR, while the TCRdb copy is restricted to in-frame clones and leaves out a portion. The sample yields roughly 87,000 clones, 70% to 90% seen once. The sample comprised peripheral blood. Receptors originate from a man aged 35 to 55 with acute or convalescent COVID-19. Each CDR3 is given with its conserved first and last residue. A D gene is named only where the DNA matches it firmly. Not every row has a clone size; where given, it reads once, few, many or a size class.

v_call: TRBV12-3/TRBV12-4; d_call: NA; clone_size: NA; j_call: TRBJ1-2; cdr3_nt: TGTGCCAGCAGTTTCTACTCGGGTGGCTACACCTTC; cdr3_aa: CASSFYSGGYTF
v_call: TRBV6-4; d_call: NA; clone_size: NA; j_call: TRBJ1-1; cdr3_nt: TGTGCCAGCAGTGTTCCAGGGGATACTGAAGCTTTCTTT; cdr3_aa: CASSVPGDTEAFF
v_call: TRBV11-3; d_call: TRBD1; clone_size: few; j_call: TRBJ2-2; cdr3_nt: TGTGCCAGCAGCTTAGTCACAGGGGGAACCGGGGAGCTGTTTTTT; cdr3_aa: CASSLVTGGTGELFF
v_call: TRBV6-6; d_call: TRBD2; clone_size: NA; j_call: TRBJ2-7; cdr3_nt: TGTGCCAGCGGTAAGACTAGCGGGGGGCCACTCTACGAGCAGTACTTC; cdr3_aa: CASGKTSGGPLYEQYF
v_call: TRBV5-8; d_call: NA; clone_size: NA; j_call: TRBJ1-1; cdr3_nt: TGTGCCAGCAGCTTGGAAACAGCAATGAACACTGAAGCTTTCTTT; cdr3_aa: CASSLETAMNTEAFF
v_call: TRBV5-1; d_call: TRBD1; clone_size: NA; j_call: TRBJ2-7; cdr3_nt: TGCGCCAGCAGCCCGGACAGGAACACCTACGAGCAGTACTTC; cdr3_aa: CASSPDRNTYEQYF
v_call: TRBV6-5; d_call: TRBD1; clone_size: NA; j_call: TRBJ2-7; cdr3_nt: TGTGCCAGCCCCGGGACAGGGCCGGGGGACGAGCAGTACTTC; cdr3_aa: CASPGTGPGDEQYF
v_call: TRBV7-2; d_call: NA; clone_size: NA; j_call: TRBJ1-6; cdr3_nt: TGTGCCAGCAGCTTAGACAGTAGCTCCTATAATTCACCCCTCCACTTT; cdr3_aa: CASSLDSSSYNSPLHF
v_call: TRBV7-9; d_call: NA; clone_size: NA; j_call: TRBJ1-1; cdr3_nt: TGTGCCAGCAGCAGTGACCGGGGGGGGAACACTGAAGCTTTCTTT; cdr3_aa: CASSSDRGGNTEAFF
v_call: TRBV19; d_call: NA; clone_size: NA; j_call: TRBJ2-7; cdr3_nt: TGTGCCAGTAGTATAGCAGCGGGCTACGAGCAGTACTTC; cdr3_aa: CASSIAAGYEQYF
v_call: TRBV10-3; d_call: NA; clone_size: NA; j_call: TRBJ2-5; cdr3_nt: TGTGCCATCAGTGAGTCGGCTACAGGGCCAGAGACCCAGTACTTC; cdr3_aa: CAISESATGPETQYF
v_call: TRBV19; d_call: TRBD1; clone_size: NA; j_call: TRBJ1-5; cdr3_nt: TGTGCCAGTAGTATTCTTGGGACAGGGCTTCAGCCCCAGCATTTT; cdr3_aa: CASSILGTGLQPQHF
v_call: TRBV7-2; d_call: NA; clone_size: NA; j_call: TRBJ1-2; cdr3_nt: TGTGCCAGCAGCTTAGCTCGTCAGGGGTATAATGGCTACACCTTC; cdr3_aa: CASSLARQGYNGYTF
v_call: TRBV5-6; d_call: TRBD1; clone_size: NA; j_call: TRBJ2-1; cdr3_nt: TGTGCCAGCAGCGCGGCCGGGACAGGGGTCGAGCAGTTCTTC; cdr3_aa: CASSAAGTGVEQFF
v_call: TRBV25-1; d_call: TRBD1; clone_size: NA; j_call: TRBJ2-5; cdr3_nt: TGTGCCAGCAGTGAAAGGGGGATAACAGGGGGCCTAGAGACCCAGTACTTC; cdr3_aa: CASSERGITGGLETQYF
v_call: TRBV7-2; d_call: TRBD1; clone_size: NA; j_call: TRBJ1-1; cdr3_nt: TGTGCCAGCAGCTTATCCCGGGACAGAATTTCTAACACTGAAGCTTTCTTT; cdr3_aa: CASSLSRDRISNTEAFF
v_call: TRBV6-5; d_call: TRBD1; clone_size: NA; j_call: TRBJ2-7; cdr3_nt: TGTGCCAGCAGGTCTACAGGGGGCTTACCCAACGAGCAGTACTTC; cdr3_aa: CASRSTGGLPNEQYF
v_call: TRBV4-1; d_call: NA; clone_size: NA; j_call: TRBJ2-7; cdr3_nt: TGCGCCAGCAGCCAAGGACGCAGGGACTACGAGCAGTACTTC; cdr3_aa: CASSQGRRDYEQYF
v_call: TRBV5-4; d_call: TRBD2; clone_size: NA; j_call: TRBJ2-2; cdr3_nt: TGTGCCAGCAGCTTGCTAGCGGGGGGCACCGGGGAGCTGTTTTTT; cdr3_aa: CASSLLAGGTGELFF
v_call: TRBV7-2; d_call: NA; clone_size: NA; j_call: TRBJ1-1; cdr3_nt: TGTGCCAGCAGCCAATTCACAGAATTCACTGAAGCTTTCTTT; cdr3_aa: CASSQFTEFTEAFF
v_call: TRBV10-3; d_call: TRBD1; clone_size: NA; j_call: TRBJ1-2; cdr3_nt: TGTGCCATCAGTGAGTCCGTGACAGGGGGCAATTTAGATGGCTACACCTTC; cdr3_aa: CAISESVTGGNLDGYTF